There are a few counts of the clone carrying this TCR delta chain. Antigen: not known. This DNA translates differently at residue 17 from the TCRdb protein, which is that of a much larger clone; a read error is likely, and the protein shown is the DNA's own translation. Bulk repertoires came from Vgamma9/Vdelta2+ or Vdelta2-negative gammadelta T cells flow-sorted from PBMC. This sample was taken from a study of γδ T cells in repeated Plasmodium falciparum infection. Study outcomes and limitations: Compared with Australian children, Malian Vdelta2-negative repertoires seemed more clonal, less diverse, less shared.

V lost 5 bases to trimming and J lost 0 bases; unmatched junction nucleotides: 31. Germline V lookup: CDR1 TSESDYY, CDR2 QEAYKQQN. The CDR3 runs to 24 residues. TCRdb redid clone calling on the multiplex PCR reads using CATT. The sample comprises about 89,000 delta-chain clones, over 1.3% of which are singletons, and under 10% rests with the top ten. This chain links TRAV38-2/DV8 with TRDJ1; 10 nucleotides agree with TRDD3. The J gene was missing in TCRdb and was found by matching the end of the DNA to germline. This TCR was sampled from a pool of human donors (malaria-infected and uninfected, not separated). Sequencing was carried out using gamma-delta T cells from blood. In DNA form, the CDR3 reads TGTGCTTATAGAAGCCCGGAGGTTCCTATGCACTGGGGGATTGAGGGTGGGGACACCGATAAACTCATCTTT. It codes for CAYRSPEVPMHWGIEGGDTDKLIF.